This TCR beta chain was sequenced for a study of cytomegalovirus exposure and HLA in healthy donors. Broader study findings: After further analysis at a later stage, 16,951 TCR beta sequences were associated with HLA alleles at 0.05 false discovery rate. Using the classifier, cytomegalovirus status was reportedly diagnosed with high specificity and sensitivity. Later analysis found that TCR beta chains associated with HLA were more clonally expanded than other, equally common chains.

To note about this clone: Its specificity is unknown.

Per germline, CDR1 GTSNPN and CDR2 SVGIG (reference sequence). The CDR3 has 12 amino acids. Deletions cut 8 bases from V and 3 bases from J, with 10 bases between. The PCR used 60 Vbeta and 13 Jbeta primers. Authors' processing steps: Per a later analysis, the number of unique TCR beta chains was some 80 million, of which 9 million to 12 million were shared. Measured with immunoSEQ multiplex PCR; TCRdb has only the in-frame clones, and not every one. V, J and clone size were drawn from that table, and D and trimming were deduced from the DNA. In the table there are 95,000 to 150,000 clones, around 72% of which are singletons.

The clonotype comes from a woman aged 50 to 60 in good health and CMV-seropositive. This sequence joins TRBV30 and TRBJ2-2; D perhaps matches TRBD2 (5 bases). Sequencing was performed on PBMCs. The CDR3 sequence: CARKDYTGELFF. CDR3 DNA sequence: TGTGCCAGGAAGGACTACACCGGGGAGCTGTTTTTT.